The 25 T cell receptor beta chains below were found in one sample sequenced in a study of shared clonotypes between healthy human individuals. Measured with immunoSEQ multiplex PCR; TCRdb has only the in-frame clones, and not every one. The data contain approximately 2,000,000 clones, 80% to 95% of them seen just once; the ten biggest clones take up about 0.41%. What was sequenced was naive CD4+ T cells from PBMCs. Subset meaning: CD45RA+ positively selected. The receptors come from a man between 18 and 29 years old in good health. Some clones in this sample may be carry-over from other donors' samples.

This clone was detected once. The V and J genes are TRBV30 and TRBJ2-1, with 7 bases fitting TRBD2. This CDR3 is 13 amino acids long. V lost 5 bases to trimming and J lost 0 bases; unmatched junction nucleotides: 1. Per germline, CDR1 GTSNPN and CDR2 SVGIG (reference sequence). The CDR3 coding sequence is TGTGCCTGGGCTAGCGGCTCCTACAATGAGCAGTTCTTC. Amino acid sequence: CAWASGSYNEQFF.

The rearrangement links TRBV11-3 to TRBJ1-5; D call uncertain. CDR1 is SGHNT and CDR2 is YENEEA in the germline V gene. Trimming stripped 5 bases from V and 5 bases from J, with 16 bases between. CDR3 size: 15 residues. The CDR3 region is CASSPDPLGHQPQHF. The CDR3 bases are TGTGCCAGCAGCCCTGATCCACTAGGGCATCAGCCCCAGCATTTT.

The chain uses TRBV18 and TRBJ2-7; D is possibly TRBD1 (5 bases). Trimming stripped 0 bases from V and 5 bases from J, with 17 bases between. This CDR3 is built from 16 residues. Germline V CDR1 and CDR2: KGHSH, LQKENI. The CDR3: CASSPPRTLLSNEQYF. CDR3 nucleotide sequence: TGTGCCAGCTCACCACCAAGGACACTCCTTTCTAACGAGCAGTACTTC.

This clone was picked up a small number of times. This chain joins TRBV19 and TRBJ1-2; D remains ambiguous. Germline V gene lookup returns CDR1 LNHDA and CDR2 SQIVND (reference sequence). This CDR3 has 13 residues. Trimming shortened V by 3 bases and J by 8 bases, and 13 bases separated the two germline ends. The CDR3: CASSILGFGGYTF. The CDR3 bases are TGTGCCAGTAGTATCCTGGGCTTCGGGGGCTACACCTTC.

This sequence joins TRBV15 and TRBJ2-2, with TRBD1 matching 7 bases. The germline CDR1 and CDR2 sequences are LNHNV and YYDKDF (reference sequence). CDR3 size: 17 residues. With V trimmed by 3 bases and J by 0 bases, 7 bases remained unmatched. The CDR3 sequence is CATSSKKGGSNTGELFF. Written as DNA, the CDR3 is TGTGCCACCAGCAGTAAGAAAGGGGGCTCGAACACCGGGGAGCTGTTTTTT.

The J gene is TRBJ1-3, the V gene TRBV20-1, with D unresolved. This CDR3 region has 10 residues. With 6 bases removed from V and 5 bases from J, the gap between germline ends came to 5 bases. Germline V gene sequence: CDR1 DFQATT, CDR2 SNEGSKA (reference sequence). The chain's CDR3 is CSALRNTIYF. CDR3 DNA sequence: TGCAGTGCCCTACGAAACACCATATATTTT.

The chain is built from TRBV27 and TRBJ2-2; D not certain. With 1 base removed from V and 0 bases from J, the gap between germline ends came to 12 bases. Germline CDR1 MNHEY, CDR2 SMNVEV (reference sequence). The CDR3 covers 17 residues. In DNA, the CDR3 is TGTGCCAGCAGTTTATACCTGGACCGATCGAACACCGGGGAGCTGTTTTTT. Translated, it gives CASSLYLDRSNTGELFF.

The chain is built from TRBV5-1 and TRBJ1-3, with D perhaps TRBD1 (6 bases). Germline CDR1 and CDR2: SGHRS and YFSETQ. CDR3 length: 16 amino acids. Trimming took off 0 bases at V and 0 bases at J, with 10 bases between the two ends. CDR3 DNA sequence: TGCGCCAGCAGCTTGGACAGGGTGAGCTCTGGAAACACCATATATTTT. Protein: CASSLDRVSSGNTIYF.

This chain joins TRBV6-1 and TRBJ1-1, with D uncertain. Germline assignment: CDR1 MNHNS and CDR2 SASEGT. Trimming shortened V by 0 bases and J by 2 bases, and 10 bases separated the two germline ends. This CDR3 is 15 amino acids long. CDR3 DNA sequence: TGTGCCAGCAGTGAAGCTGTCACGGATAACACTGAAGCTTTCTTT. This sequence encodes CASSEAVTDNTEAFF.

CDR3 sequence reads: CASSVISHTTSGRVRWTDTQYF. The CDR3 DNA is TGCGCCAGCAGTGTAATCTCCCACACGACTAGCGGGAGAGTAAGGTGGACAGATACGCAGTATTTT. The rearrangement uses TRBV10-1 and TRBJ2-3; 12 positions agree with TRBD2. CDR3 length equals 22 residues. Germline trimming cut 4 bases from V and 3 bases from J; bases unmatched to any gene: 23. Per germline, CDR1 WNHNN and CDR2 SYGVQD (reference sequence).

In regard to this clone: The identical CDR3 is also encoded by other nucleotide sequences in the sample. J is TRBJ2-5 and V is TRBV29-1; unclear D gene. The germline CDR1 and CDR2 sequences are SQVTM and ANQGSEA. Trimming left V 6 bases short and J 4 bases short, with 12 bases between. The length of the CDR3 is 12 residues. CDR3 in DNA: TGCAGCGTAGACGAAGGCGGAGAGACCCAGTACTTC. Its protein is CSVDEGGETQYF.

This clone was observed a single time. The J gene is TRBJ1-1, the V gene TRBV27; no clear D gene. The V end was cut by 8 bases, the J end by 0 bases, with 13 bases between. Germline loops: CDR1 MNHEY, CDR2 SMNVEV (reference sequence). This CDR3 has 14 residues. The CDR3, as DNA: TGTGCCAGCGGAGACTATGGGGTGAACACTGAAGCTTTCTTT. Protein sequence: CASGDYGVNTEAFF.

The chain carries TRBV30 and TRBJ2-3, with 14 bases identical to TRBD2. Germline V CDR1 and CDR2: GTSNPN, SVGIG (reference sequence). Trimming took 4 bases from V and 3 from J; bases not matched to a gene: 15. The CDR3 has 19 residues. CDR3 residues: CAWKAPGTSGSVRTDTQYF. The CDR3 nucleotides read TGTGCCTGGAAGGCTCCTGGGACTAGCGGGAGTGTTAGGACAGATACGCAGTATTTT.

This chain uses TRBV5-6 with TRBJ2-1; D remains ambiguous. Germline CDR1 and CDR2: SGHDT and YYEEEE. CDR3 length equals 15 residues. The germline V and J ends were trimmed by 1 base and 4 bases, with 12 bases remaining between them. CDR3 in amino acids: CASSLKTTGYNEQFF. The CDR3 DNA is TGTGCCAGCAGCTTGAAAACGACGGGTTACAATGAGCAGTTCTTC.

The chain couples TRBV7-8 to TRBJ2-7; TRBD1 might be the D (6 bases). This CDR3 is 17 amino acids long. The germline CDR1 and CDR2 sequences are SGHVS and FQNEAQ. Trimming cost V 5 bases and J 2 bases, with 22 bases left between them. The CDR3 spells CASSTTWGLAGAYEQYF. CDR3 coding DNA: TGTGCCAGCAGCACCACCTGGGGGCTCGCTGGGGCCTACGAGCAGTACTTC.

This chain uses TRBV27 with TRBJ2-7, with TRBD2 matching 8 bases. CDR3 length: 15 amino acids. The V segment lost 4 bases and the J segment 2 bases; nucleotides outside the gene matches: 7. CDR1 MNHEY and CDR2 SMNVEV come from the germline V gene (reference sequence). This CDR3 is CASSWRLASTYEQYF. The CDR3 DNA reads TGTGCCAGCAGTTGGAGACTAGCGAGTACCTACGAGCAGTACTTC.

The chain recombines TRBV28 with TRBJ1-2; TRBD1 is a possible D gene (6 bases). The CDR3 is 11 amino acids. Deletions cut 4 bases from V and 11 bases from J, with 11 bases between. Germline V CDR1 and CDR2: MDHEN, SYDVKM. CDR3 sequence reads: CASSWGQPYTF. The CDR3 bases are TGTGCCAGCAGTTGGGGGCAGCCATACACCTTC.

The chain joins TRBV15 to TRBJ2-5; D gene uncertain. V lost 0 bases to trimming and J lost 0 bases, with 11 bases between them. The germline gives CDR1 LNHNV, CDR2 YYDKDF (reference sequence). The CDR3 length is 16 residues. The CDR3 reads CATSRDDRRYQETQYF. The CDR3 coding sequence is TGTGCCACCAGCAGAGACGACCGACGGTACCAAGAGACCCAGTACTTC.

The chain couples TRBV28 to TRBJ1-3; no definite D call. CDR3 length equals 16 residues. Trimming left V 5 bases short and J 0 bases short, with 14 bases between. Germline V gives CDR1 MDHEN, CDR2 SYDVKM. The CDR3 bases are TGTGCCAGCAGTCCCAGGCAGGCGTTCTCTGGAAACACCATATATTTT. Residues: CASSPRQAFSGNTIYF.

The chain recombines TRBV2 with TRBJ2-2, with D hard to call. Germline assignment: CDR1 SNHLY and CDR2 FYNNEI. Trimming took off 8 bases at V and 10 bases at J, with 17 bases between the two ends. The CDR3 extends over 13 amino acids. CDR3 sequence: CASGKEMTEELFF. The CDR3 nucleotides are TGTGCCAGCGGTAAGGAGATGACGGAGGAGCTGTTTTTT. The variable domain in full, completed from reference TRBV2 and TRBJ2-2, reads EPEVTQTPSHQVTQMGQEVILRCVPISNHLYFYWYRQILGQKVEFLVSFYNNEISEKSEIFDDQFSVERPDGSNFTLKIRSTKLEDSAMYFCASGKEMTEELFFGEGSRLTVL.

The rearrangement joins TRBV7-2 to TRBJ2-1; 13 bases fit TRBD2. The CDR3 contains 17 residues. CDR1 is SGHTA, CDR2 FQGNSA, per germline. V lost 2 bases to trimming and J lost 5 bases; unmatched junction nucleotides: 6. The chain's CDR3 is CASSLIPGTSGDNEQFF. As DNA, the CDR3 is TGTGCCAGCAGCTTAATCCCCGGGACTAGCGGGGACAATGAGCAGTTCTTC.

This chain links TRBV5-1 with TRBJ2-7; 7 bases are shared with TRBD2. The CDR3 covers 15 residues. Germline V CDR1 and CDR2: SGHRS, YFSETQ. V gave up 0 bases and J gave up 6 bases; unmatched junction bases: 9. CDR3 protein: CASSLGGTTQLEQYF. The DNA for the CDR3 is TGCGCCAGCAGCTTGGGGGGGACTACGCAACTCGAGCAGTACTTC.

This chain links TRBV29-1 with TRBJ1-1; possible D gene TRBD1, 6 bases. V dropped 5 bases and J dropped 7 bases, with 14 bases sitting between them. The CDR3 is 12 amino acids. Germline V CDR1 and CDR2: SQVTM, ANQGSEA. The CDR3 nucleotides are TGCAGCGTTTACTCCGAGGGGGGTGAAGCTTTCTTT. Translation: CSVYSEGGEAFF. Variable domain in full (rest from reference TRBV29-1 and TRBJ1-1): SAVISQKPSRDICQRGTSLTIQCQVDSQVTMMFWYRQQPGQSLTLIATANQGSEATYESGFVIDKFPISRPNLTFSTLTVSNMSPEDSSIYLCSVYSEGGEAFFGQGTRLTVV.

The CDR3: CASSPMGGWNTEAFF. The CDR3 nucleotides read TGTGCCAGCAGCCCCATGGGGGGCTGGAACACTGAAGCTTTCTTT. J is TRBJ1-1 and V is TRBV7-8; tentative D call: TRBD1 (6 bases). This CDR3 contains 15 residues. Trimming removed 5 bases from V and 1 base from J, with 14 bases in between. The germline V gene has CDR1 SGHVS and CDR2 FQNEAQ.

This clone was recorded only once. A read error may account for a junction end that differs from germline. The CDR3 bases are TGCGCCAGCAGCCGGAGAACAGGGGAGGAGGTGTTTTTT. Its translation is CASSRRTGEEVFF. This chain uses TRBV4-3 with TRBJ2-2, with D tentatively TRBD1 (7 bases). The V gene's germline CDR1 is LGHNA and CDR2 YSLEER. This CDR3 comprises 13 residues.